This T cell receptor (beta chain) is from a study of blood T cell repertoires in COVID-19. In the authors' workflow: Counts of nucleated cells, estimated from reference gene primer amplification, were obtained. Assay: immunoSEQ multiplex PCR; the TCRdb copy retains only in-frame clones and omits some. V, J and clone size are taken as reported in that table, and D and trimming were inferred from the DNA itself. The table includes around 150,000 clones, 88% detected once. The CDR3 runs 14 residues. Germline loops: CDR1 LGHDT, CDR2 YNNKEL (reference sequence). V gave up 6 bases and J gave up 2 bases; unmatched junction bases: 5. Recruits, aged roughly 18 to 89 years, lived in 20 to 30 US areas. All recovered Cohort 3 donors got two negative PCRs, got clearance, or saw symptom resolution.

The sequence came from a woman in her forties or fifties who had recovered from COVID-19. The rearrangement uses TRBV3-1 (or the pseudogene TRBV3-2) and TRBJ2-7; the match to TRBD2 covers 9 bases. The sample comprised PBMCs or T cells enriched from blood (not recorded which). The CDR3 nucleotides read TGTGCCAGCAGGCAGCGGGGGGACACCTACGAGCAGTACTTC. The encoded protein is CASRQRGDTYEQYF.